A single sample is the source of the 25 T cell receptor beta chains below, sequenced in a study of shared clonotypes between healthy human individuals. Only in-frame clones appear in the TCRdb table, and some are missing; sequencing was by immunoSEQ multiplex PCR. Among around 2,000,000 clones, 85% to 95% were seen once, and the ten largest hold 0.13%. Sequencing used naive CD4+ T cells sorted from blood. Subset reported: CD45RA+ positively selected. These receptors came from a young man in good health.

The chain links TRBV25-1 to TRBJ1-6; 7 bases are a match to TRBD1. The germline V gene has CDR1 MGHDK and CDR2 SYGVNS. V lost 1 base to trimming and J lost 9 bases; unmatched junction nucleotides: 6. The CDR3 extends over 15 amino acids. The CDR3, as DNA: TGTGCCAGCAGTGAATTTACAGGGGATACTTCACCCCTCCACTTT. This sequence encodes CASSEFTGDTSPLHF.

In its sample, this clone was seen once. The chain uses TRBV18 and TRBJ2-7; D is possibly TRBD2 (6 bases). Between the trimmed V and J ends, which lost 3 bases and 8 bases, there was a span of 17 bases. This CDR3 has 14 residues. Per the germline V gene, CDR1 is KGHSH and CDR2 is LQKENI. The CDR3 loop reads CASSPDGRAGKQYF. The CDR3 DNA reads as TGTGCCAGCTCACCGGACGGACGCGCGGGGAAGCAGTACTTC.

Concerning this clone itself: At one boundary the junction diverges from the germline segment, which might be a read error. The rearrangement uses TRBV4-1 and TRBJ1-4; D is possibly TRBD1 (5 bases). Germline assignment: CDR1 MGHRA and CDR2 YSYEKL. The CDR3 extends over 16 amino acids. The CDR3 reads CASNQEAWQGNEKLFF. CDR3 in DNA: TGCGCCAGCAACCAAGAAGCATGGCAGGGTAACGAAAAACTGTTTTTT.

The chain joins TRBV2 to TRBJ2-7; 7 positions match TRBD1. The CDR3 sequence is 15 residues long. Germline V gene data show CDR1 as SNHLY and CDR2 as FYNNEI. The J segment lost 4 bases and the V segment lost 2 bases, leaving 8 bases of the junction unmatched. The DNA for the CDR3 is TGTGCCAGCAGTGAATGGGACAGTTCACTATACGAGCAGTACTTC. It translates to CASSEWDSSLYEQYF.

This clone was recorded once. V is TRBV4-1 and J is TRBJ2-7; 10 nucleotides agree with TRBD2. CDR1 MGHRA and CDR2 YSYEKL come from the germline V gene. The length of the CDR3 is 15 residues. V lost 3 bases and J lost 4; bases outside the gene matches: 6. For the CDR3, the DNA is TGCGCCAGCAGCCAGTCTAGCGGGGGTCGTTACGAGCAGTACTTC. It codes for CASSQSSGGRYEQYF.

The chain joins TRBV29-1 to TRBJ2-7; maybe TRBD1 (7 bases). The germline V gene encodes CDR1 SQVTM and CDR2 ANQGSEA. The V gene lost 4 bases and the J gene lost 6 bases, with 16 bases spanning the gap. CDR3 length: 13 residues. The DNA for the CDR3 is TGCAGCGTTGGAGAGGCAGGGGGAGGCGAGCAGTACTTC. This codes for CSVGEAGGGEQYF.

The CDR3, as DNA: TGTGCCAGCAGTTACGAGGTGGGATCCTATGGCTACACCTTC. It yields the protein CASSYEVGSYGYTF. The genes are TRBV6-5 and TRBJ1-2; D remains ambiguous. This CDR3 has 14 amino acids. The germline V gene has CDR1 MNHEY and CDR2 SVGAGI. The ends were cut back, 2 bases at V and 4 bases at J, with 11 bases in the middle.

The gene calls are TRBV18 and TRBJ2-7, with TRBD1 identical over 7 bases. From germline, CDR1 is KGHSH and CDR2 LQKENI. The CDR3 contains 14 residues. V trimming: 4 bases; J trimming: 0 bases; junction bases outside the gene matches: 3. The CDR3 reads CASSLTGSSYEQYF. DNA of the CDR3: TGTGCCAGCTCACTGACAGGGAGCTCCTACGAGCAGTACTTC.

The chain links TRBV10-3 to TRBJ2-1, with TRBD2 matching 14 bases. Germline V CDR1 and CDR2: ENHRY, SYGVKD. J gave up 3 bases and V 10 bases, and 11 bases lay outside the gene matches. This CDR3 contains 17 residues. The CDR3 DNA sequence: TGTGCCACCAATCCCAGGACTAGCGGGGGGAACTACAATGAGCAGTTCTTC. Translated: CATNPRTSGGNYNEQFF.

The J gene is TRBJ2-1, the V gene TRBV18, with D possibly being TRBD2 (7 bases). The germline CDR1 and CDR2 sequences are KGHSH and LQKENI. Trimming left V 3 bases short and J 1 base short, with 19 bases between. The CDR3 covers 18 residues. The CDR3 here is CASSPVSLRGGSYNEQFF. DNA of the CDR3: TGTGCCAGCTCACCGGTCTCGCTTAGGGGGGGATCCTACAATGAGCAGTTCTTC. Drawing the rest from reference TRBV18 and TRBJ2-1, the complete variable domain is NAGVMQNPRHLVRRRGQEARLRCSPMKGHSHVYWYRQLPEEGLKFMVYLQKENIIDESGMPKERFSAEFPKEGPSILRIQQVVRGDSAAYFCASSPVSLRGGSYNEQFFGPGTRLTVL.

This chain uses TRBV7-8 with TRBJ2-3; D may be TRBD2 (7 bases). CDR1 SGHVS and CDR2 FQNEAQ come from the germline V gene. CDR3 size: 15 residues. Trimming removed 0 bases from V and 5 bases from J, with 12 bases in between. CDR3 sequence: CASSLAQGGLDTQYF. As DNA, the CDR3 is TGTGCCAGCAGCTTAGCACAGGGAGGGCTAGATACGCAGTATTTT.

The rearrangement links TRBV5-4 to TRBJ1-6; D gene uncertain. This CDR3 spans 12 amino acids. Germline CDR1 SGHNT, CDR2 YYREEE (reference sequence). V was cut by 3 bases and J by 10 bases, with 8 bases left in between. CDR3 in DNA: TGTGCCAGCAGCTATACTGGATCACCCCTCCACTTT. Translation gives CASSYTGSPLHF.

This clone was counted a single time. The chain recombines TRBV10-1 with TRBJ2-3, with 10 bases aligning to TRBD2. The CDR3 is 16 residues long. CDR1 and CDR2 (germline): WNHNN, SYGVQD (reference sequence). The V gene end was trimmed by 3 bases and the J gene end by 1 base; junction bases not matched to a gene: 4. The CDR3 DNA reads TGCGCCAGCAGTGATATAGCGGGAGGCCGCACAGATACGCAGTATTTT. Protein: CASSDIAGGRTDTQYF.

This clone was seen a single time. The chain combines TRBV4-1 with TRBJ1-4; D unresolved. Between the trimmed V and J ends, which lost 0 bases and 8 bases, there was a span of 13 bases. Per germline, CDR1 MGHRA and CDR2 YSYEKL. The CDR3 is made up of 15 amino acids. Here the CDR3 reads CASSQEGQKIEKLFF. The DNA of the CDR3 is TGCGCCAGCAGCCAAGAAGGGCAGAAGATCGAAAAACTGTTTTTT.

This clone was detected only once. The chain couples TRBV28 to TRBJ1-1; 9 positions match TRBD1. This CDR3 spans 13 amino acids. V shed 10 bases and J 5 bases; nucleotides not matched to a gene: 8. CDR1 and CDR2 (germline): MDHEN, SYDVKM. CDR3 sequence reads: CATLGQGRTEAFF. Here the CDR3 DNA reads TGTGCCACCCTGGGACAGGGAAGGACTGAAGCTTTCTTT.

J is TRBJ2-7 and V is TRBV6-1; 7 bases align to TRBD2. From germline, CDR1 is MNHNS and CDR2 SASEGT. V shed 6 bases and J 0 bases; nucleotides not matched to a gene: 5. This CDR3 comprises 14 residues. Here the CDR3 reads CASRIAGRSYEQYF. CDR3 in DNA: TGTGCCAGCAGGATAGCGGGCCGCTCCTACGAGCAGTACTTC.

To note about this clone: A much more abundant neighbour one base away suggests this may be a read error. At the DNA level, this CDR3 is encoded by other sequences in the same sample as well. The gene calls are TRBV5-1 and TRBJ2-7; TRBD1 matches 9 bases. The CDR3 has 14 residues. Trimming at V came to 3 bases and at J to 4 bases, leaving 5 bases not matched to a gene. Germline V gives CDR1 SGHRS, CDR2 YFSETQ. The CDR3 DNA reads as TGCGCCAGCAGCTCCGGGACAGGGATATACGAGCAGTACTTC. Encoded protein: CASSSGTGIYEQYF.

The CDR3 sequence: CASSLAEGTNSPLHF. The CDR3 coding sequence is TGTGCCAGCAGCTTAGCCGAGGGAACTAATTCACCCCTCCACTTT. The rearrangement uses TRBV13 and TRBJ1-6; no clear D gene. The CDR3 has 15 residues. CDR1 is PRHDT, CDR2 FYEKMQ, per germline (reference sequence). V was shortened by 1 base and J by 6 bases, with 10 bases between the two germline ends.

V usage is TRBV19 and J usage is TRBJ1-5; D possibly corresponds to TRBD1 (6 bases). The germline V gene has CDR1 LNHDA and CDR2 SQIVND (reference sequence). The CDR3 totals 12 residues. Trimming took 9 bases from V and 7 from J, leaving 13 bases between them. As DNA, the CDR3 is TGTGCCAGGAACAGGGCCCCACAGCCCCAGCATTTT. Protein sequence: CARNRAPQPQHF.

The chain employs TRBV28 and TRBJ2-5; no firm D call. V was clipped by 8 bases and J by 1 base, with 11 bases between them. Germline loops: CDR1 MDHEN, CDR2 SYDVKM. The CDR3 runs 13 residues. The chain's CDR3 is CASGKGIQETQYF. CDR3 nucleotides: TGTGCCAGCGGGAAGGGAATCCAAGAGACCCAGTACTTC.

This chain connects TRBV7-2 to TRBJ1-6, with 7 positions matching TRBD1. The CDR3 has 17 amino acids. Trimming cost V 5 bases and J 0 bases; bases outside gene matches: 7. CDR1 SGHTA and CDR2 FQGNSA come from the germline V gene. This chain's CDR3 is CASSAQTGSSYNSPLHF. In nucleotides, the CDR3 is TGTGCCAGCAGCGCCCAGACAGGGAGCTCCTATAATTCACCCCTCCACTTT.

The gene calls are TRBV10-3 and TRBJ1-1; the D gene is possibly TRBD1 (6 bases). The length of the CDR3 is 12 residues. Between the trimmed V and J ends, which lost 6 bases and 7 bases, there was a span of 12 bases. The V gene's germline CDR1 is ENHRY and CDR2 SYGVKD. The CDR3 spells CAISLDRNEAFF. CDR3 nucleotide sequence: TGTGCCATCAGCCTTGACAGGAATGAAGCTTTCTTT.

This chain joins TRBV5-4 and TRBJ1-1; D uncertain. With 0 bases removed from V and 4 bases from J, the gap between germline ends came to 10 bases. The CDR3 consists of 14 residues. Germline V gene lookup returns CDR1 SGHNT and CDR2 YYREEE (reference sequence). CDR3 nucleotides: TGTGCCAGCAGCTTGGAGTCCCAAGCCACTGAAGCTTTCTTT. Amino acids: CASSLESQATEAFF. The full variable domain, completed using reference TRBV5-4 and TRBJ1-1, is ETGVTQSPTHLIKTRGQQVTLRCSSQSGHNTVSWYQQALGQGPQFIFQYYREEENGRGNFPPRFSGLQFPNYSSELNVNALELDDSALYLCASSLESQATEAFFGQGTRLTVV.

The V gene is TRBV6-5, the J gene TRBJ1-6, with D maybe TRBD1 (6 bases). The germline V and J ends were trimmed by 0 bases and 11 bases, with 14 bases remaining between them. The germline V gene encodes CDR1 MNHEY and CDR2 SVGAGI. The length of the CDR3 is 15 residues. The CDR3 loop reads CASSYSLQGVTPLHF. CDR3 nucleotides: TGTGCCAGCAGTTACTCCCTACAGGGTGTGACACCCCTCCACTTT.

V is TRBV10-3 and J is TRBJ2-1; 9 positions match TRBD1. CDR1 is ENHRY, CDR2 SYGVKD, per germline. This CDR3 contains 15 residues. J gave up 5 bases and V 9 bases, and 11 bases lay outside the gene matches. The CDR3, as DNA: TGTGCCATGGGAGAAAGGACAGGGGCGAACAATGAGCAGTTCTTC. This sequence encodes CAMGERTGANNEQFF.